This entry is about one T cell receptor (beta chain). Study processing details: Amplifying reference gene primers gave estimates of nucleated cell counts. Libraries were prepared by immunoSEQ multiplex PCR; TCRdb keeps only in-frame clonotypes and omits some of them. The V and J calls and the clone size are those of that table, but D and trimming were determined from the DNA. The sample records 150,000 to 200,000 clones, about 86% being singletons. These data come from a study of blood T cell repertoires in COVID-19. For the study at large: From the United States, Italy and Spain came samples of acute and convalescent COVID-19. The analysed material was cDNA or gDNA that came from T cells, B-cell-depleted T cells, or PBMCs.

Trimming left V 1 base short and J 0 bases short, with 11 bases between. The V gene's germline CDR1 is MNHEY and CDR2 SMNVEV (reference sequence). This CDR3 comprises 16 residues. Material: peripheral blood. V and J are TRBV27 and TRBJ2-3, with D possibly being TRBD2 (5 bases). The clonotype was recovered from a man between 18 and 35 years old with active or convalescent COVID-19. CDR3 sequence: CASSLYTGLSTDTQYF. In DNA, the CDR3 is TGTGCCAGCAGTTTATATACGGGGTTAAGCACAGATACGCAGTATTTT.